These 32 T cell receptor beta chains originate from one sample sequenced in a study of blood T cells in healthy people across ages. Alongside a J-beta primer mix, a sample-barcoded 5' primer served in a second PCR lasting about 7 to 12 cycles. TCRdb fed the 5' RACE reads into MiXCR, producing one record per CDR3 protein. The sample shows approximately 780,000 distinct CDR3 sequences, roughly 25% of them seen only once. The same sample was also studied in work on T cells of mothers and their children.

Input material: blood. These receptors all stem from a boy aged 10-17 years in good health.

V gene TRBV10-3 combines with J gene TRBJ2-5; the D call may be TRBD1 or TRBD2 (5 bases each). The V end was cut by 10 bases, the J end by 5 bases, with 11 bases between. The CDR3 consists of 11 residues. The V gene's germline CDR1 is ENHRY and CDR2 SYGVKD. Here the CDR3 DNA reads TGTGCCACGTCGGGGACGGAGACCCAGTACTTC. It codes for CATSGTETQYF.

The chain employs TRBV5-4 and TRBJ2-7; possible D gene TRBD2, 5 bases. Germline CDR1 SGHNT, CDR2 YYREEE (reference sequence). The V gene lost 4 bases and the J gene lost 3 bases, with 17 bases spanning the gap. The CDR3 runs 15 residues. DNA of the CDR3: TGTGCCAGCAGCCCGGGTCGGGGTGGTGACTACGAGCAGTACTTC. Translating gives CASSPGRGGDYEQYF. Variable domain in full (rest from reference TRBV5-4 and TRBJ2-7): ETGVTQSPTHLIKTRGQQVTLRCSSQSGHNTVSWYQQALGQGPQFIFQYYREEENGRGNFPPRFSGLQFPNYSSELNVNALELDDSALYLCASSPGRGGDYEQYFGPGTRLTVT.

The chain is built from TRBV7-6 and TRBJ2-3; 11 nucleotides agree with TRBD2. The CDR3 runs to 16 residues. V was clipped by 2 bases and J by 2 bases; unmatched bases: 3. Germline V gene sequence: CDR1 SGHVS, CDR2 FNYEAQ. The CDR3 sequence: CASSLPSGGSTDTQYF. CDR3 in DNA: TGTGCCAGCAGCTTACCTAGCGGGGGGTCCACAGATACGCAGTATTTT.

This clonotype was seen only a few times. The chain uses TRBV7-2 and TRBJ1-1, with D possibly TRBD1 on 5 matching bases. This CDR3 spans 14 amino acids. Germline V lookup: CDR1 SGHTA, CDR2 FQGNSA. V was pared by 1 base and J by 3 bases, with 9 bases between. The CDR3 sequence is CASSLVMGDTEAFF. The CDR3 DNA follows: TGTGCCAGCAGCTTAGTTATGGGGGACACTGAAGCTTTCTTT.

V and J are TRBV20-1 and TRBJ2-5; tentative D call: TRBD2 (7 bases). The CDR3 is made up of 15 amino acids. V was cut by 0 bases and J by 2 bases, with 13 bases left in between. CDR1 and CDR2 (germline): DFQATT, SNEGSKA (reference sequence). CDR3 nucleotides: TGCAGTGCTAGAGAATGGGAGGGGACACAAGAGACCCAGTACTTC. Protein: CSAREWEGTQETQYF.

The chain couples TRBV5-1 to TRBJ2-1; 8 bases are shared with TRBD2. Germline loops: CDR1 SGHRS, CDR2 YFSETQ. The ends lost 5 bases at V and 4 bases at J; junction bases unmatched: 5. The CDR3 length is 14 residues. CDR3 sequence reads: CASRTSGGYNEQFF. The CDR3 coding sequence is TGCGCCAGCAGAACGAGCGGGGGATACAATGAGCAGTTCTTC.

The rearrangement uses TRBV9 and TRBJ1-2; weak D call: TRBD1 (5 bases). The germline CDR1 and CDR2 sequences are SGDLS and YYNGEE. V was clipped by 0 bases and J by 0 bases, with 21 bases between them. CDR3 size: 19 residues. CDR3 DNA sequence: TGTGCCAGCAGCGTAGCCAACCCTACCAAACAGGATACTAACTATGGCTACACCTTC. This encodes CASSVANPTKQDTNYGYTF.

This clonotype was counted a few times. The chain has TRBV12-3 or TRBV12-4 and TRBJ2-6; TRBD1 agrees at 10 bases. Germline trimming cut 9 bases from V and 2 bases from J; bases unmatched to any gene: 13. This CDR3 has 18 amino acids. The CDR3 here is CASSTGTGVGPGANVLTF. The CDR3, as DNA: TGTGCCAGTTCGACCGGGACAGGGGTCGGGCCTGGGGCCAACGTCCTGACTTTC.

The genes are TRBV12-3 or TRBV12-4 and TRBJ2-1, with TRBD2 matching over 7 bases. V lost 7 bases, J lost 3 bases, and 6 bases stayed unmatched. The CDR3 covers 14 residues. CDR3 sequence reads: CASNPWGGYNEQFF. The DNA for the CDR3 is TGTGCCAGCAACCCCTGGGGGGGCTACAATGAGCAGTTCTTC.

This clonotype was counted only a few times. As DNA, the CDR3 is TGTGCCAGCAGTTACTCACTCGTCCCGGGACAGGGAACCTACGAGCAGTACTTC. This gives the protein CASSYSLVPGQGTYEQYF. The V gene is TRBV6-5, the J gene TRBJ2-5; 9 bases fit TRBD1. The J call may be wrong; the DNA end is better matched by TRBJ2-7. The germline CDR1 and CDR2 sequences are MNHEY and SVGAGI. The CDR3 is 18 amino acids.

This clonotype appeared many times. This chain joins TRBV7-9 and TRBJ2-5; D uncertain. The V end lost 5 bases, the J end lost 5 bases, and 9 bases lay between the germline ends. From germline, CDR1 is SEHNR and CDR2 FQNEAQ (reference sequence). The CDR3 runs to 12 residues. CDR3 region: CASSRPLETQYF. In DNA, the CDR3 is TGTGCCAGCAGCCGGCCCCTTGAGACCCAGTACTTC.

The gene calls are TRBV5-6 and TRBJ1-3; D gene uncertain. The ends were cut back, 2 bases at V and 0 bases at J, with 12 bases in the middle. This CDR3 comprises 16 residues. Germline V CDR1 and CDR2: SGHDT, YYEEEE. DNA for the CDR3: TGTGCCAGCAGCTTTAGTTGTAGCAGCTCTGGAAACACCATATATTTT. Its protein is CASSFSCSSSGNTIYF.

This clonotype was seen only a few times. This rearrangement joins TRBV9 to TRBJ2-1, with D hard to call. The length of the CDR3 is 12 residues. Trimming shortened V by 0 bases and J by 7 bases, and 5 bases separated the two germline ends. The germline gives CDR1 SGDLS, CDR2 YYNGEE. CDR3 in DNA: TGTGCCAGCAGCGTAGGGGCGAATGAGCAGTTCTTC. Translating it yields CASSVGANEQFF.

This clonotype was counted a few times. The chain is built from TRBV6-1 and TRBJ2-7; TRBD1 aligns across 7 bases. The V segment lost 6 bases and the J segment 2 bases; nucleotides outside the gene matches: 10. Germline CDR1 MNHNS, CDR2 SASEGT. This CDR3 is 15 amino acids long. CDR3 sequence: CASSPRTGDPYEQYF. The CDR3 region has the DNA TGTGCCAGCAGCCCCCGCACAGGGGACCCCTACGAGCAGTACTTC.

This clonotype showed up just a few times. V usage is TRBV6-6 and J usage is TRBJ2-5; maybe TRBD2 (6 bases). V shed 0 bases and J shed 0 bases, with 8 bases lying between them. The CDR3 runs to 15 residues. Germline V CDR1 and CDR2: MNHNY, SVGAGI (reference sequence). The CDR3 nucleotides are TGTGCCAGCAGTTACTCCCCGGGGGACCAAGAGACCCAGTACTTC. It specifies CASSYSPGDQETQYF.

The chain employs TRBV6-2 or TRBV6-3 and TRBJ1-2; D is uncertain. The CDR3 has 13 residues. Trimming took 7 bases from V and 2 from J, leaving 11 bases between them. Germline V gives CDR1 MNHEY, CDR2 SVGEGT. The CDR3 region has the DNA TGTGCCAGCACCCAAACGGAAAACTATGGCTACACCTTC. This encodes CASTQTENYGYTF.

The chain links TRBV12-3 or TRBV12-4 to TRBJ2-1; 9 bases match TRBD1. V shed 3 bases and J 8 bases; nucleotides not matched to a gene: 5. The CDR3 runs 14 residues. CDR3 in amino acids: CASSLGTGNYEQFF. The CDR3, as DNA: TGTGCCAGCAGTTTGGGGACAGGGAACTATGAGCAGTTCTTC.

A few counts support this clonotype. CDR3 sequence: CASTQSGESEQFF. The CDR3, as DNA: TGTGCCAGCACCCAAAGCGGGGAGAGTGAGCAGTTCTTC. The V and J genes are TRBV6-5 and TRBJ2-1, with 7 bases lining up with TRBD2. Per germline, CDR1 MNHEY and CDR2 SVGAGI. V lost 7 bases to trimming and J lost 9 bases; unmatched junction nucleotides: 9. The CDR3 sequence is 13 residues long.

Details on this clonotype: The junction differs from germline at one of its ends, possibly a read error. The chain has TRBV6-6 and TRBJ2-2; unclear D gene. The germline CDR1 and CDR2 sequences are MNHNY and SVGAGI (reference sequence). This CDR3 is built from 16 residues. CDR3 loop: CACSYTVLEDTGELFF. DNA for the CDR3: TGTGCCTGCAGTTACACGGTCCTAGAGGACACCGGGGAGCTGTTTTTT.

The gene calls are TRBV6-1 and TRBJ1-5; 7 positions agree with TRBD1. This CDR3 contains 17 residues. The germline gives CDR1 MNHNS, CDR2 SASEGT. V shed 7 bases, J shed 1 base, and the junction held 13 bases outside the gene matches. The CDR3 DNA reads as TGTGCCAGCACCCCGGGAGGGGGCATCGGAAGCAATCAGCCCCAGCATTTT. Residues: CASTPGGGIGSNQPQHF.

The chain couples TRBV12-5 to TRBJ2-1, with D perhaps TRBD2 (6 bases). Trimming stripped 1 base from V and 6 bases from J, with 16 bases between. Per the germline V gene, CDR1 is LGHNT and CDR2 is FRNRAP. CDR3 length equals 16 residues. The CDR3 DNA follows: TGTGCTAGTGGTTTGGGGGGAACTAGCTTTGCCAATGAGCAGTTCTTC. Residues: CASGLGGTSFANEQFF.

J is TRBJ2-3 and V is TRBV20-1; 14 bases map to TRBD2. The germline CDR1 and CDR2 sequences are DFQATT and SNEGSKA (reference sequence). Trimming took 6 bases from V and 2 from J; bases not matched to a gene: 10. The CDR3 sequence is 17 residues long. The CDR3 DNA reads TGCAGTGCCCTCCTCGGACTAGCGGGGGGAATCACAGATACGCAGTATTTT. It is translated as CSALLGLAGGITDTQYF.

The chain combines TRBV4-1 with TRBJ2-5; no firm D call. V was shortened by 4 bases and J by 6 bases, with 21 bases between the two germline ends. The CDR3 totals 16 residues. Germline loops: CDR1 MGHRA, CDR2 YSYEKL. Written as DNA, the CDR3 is TGCGCCAGCAGCCCCCCCTATAGGGAACTTAGGAAGACCCAGTACTTC. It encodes CASSPPYRELRKTQYF.

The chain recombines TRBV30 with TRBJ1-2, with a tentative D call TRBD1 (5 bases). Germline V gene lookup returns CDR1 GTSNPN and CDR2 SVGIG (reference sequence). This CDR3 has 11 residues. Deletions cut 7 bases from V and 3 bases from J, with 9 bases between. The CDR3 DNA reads TGTGCCTCCGGGGCCTACTATGGCTACACCTTC. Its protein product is CASGAYYGYTF.

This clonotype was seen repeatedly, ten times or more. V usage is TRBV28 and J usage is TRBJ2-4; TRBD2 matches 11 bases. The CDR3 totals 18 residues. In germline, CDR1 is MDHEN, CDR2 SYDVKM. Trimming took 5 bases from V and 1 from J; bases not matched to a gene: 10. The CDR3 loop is CASSQLSGGAMAKNIQYF. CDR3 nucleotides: TGTGCCAGCAGTCAACTTAGCGGGGGGGCGATGGCCAAAAACATTCAGTACTTC.

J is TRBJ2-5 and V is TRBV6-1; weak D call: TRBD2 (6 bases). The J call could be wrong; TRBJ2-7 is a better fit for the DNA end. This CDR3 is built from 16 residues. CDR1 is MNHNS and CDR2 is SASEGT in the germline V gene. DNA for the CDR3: TGTGCCAGCAGCGATTTCGGGAGTTTTTTCTCCTACGAGCAGTACTTC. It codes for CASSDFGSFFSYEQYF.

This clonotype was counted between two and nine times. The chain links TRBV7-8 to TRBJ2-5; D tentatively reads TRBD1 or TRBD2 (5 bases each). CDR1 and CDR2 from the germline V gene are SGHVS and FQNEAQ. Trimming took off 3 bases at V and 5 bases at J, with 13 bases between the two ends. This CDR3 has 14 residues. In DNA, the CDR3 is TGTGCCAGCAGCTTCGGGACGGCCTTTGAGACCCAGTACTTC. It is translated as CASSFGTAFETQYF. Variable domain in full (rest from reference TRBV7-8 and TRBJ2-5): GAGVSQSPRYKVAKRGQDVALRCDPISGHVSLFWYQQALGQGPEFLTYFQNEAQLDKSGLPSDRFFAERPEGSVSTLKIQRTQQEDSAVYLCASSFGTAFETQYFGPGTRLLVL.

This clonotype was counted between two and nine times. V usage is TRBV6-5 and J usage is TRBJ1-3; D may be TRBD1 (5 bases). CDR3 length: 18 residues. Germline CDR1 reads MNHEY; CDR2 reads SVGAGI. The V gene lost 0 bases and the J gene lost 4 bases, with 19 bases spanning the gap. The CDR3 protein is CASSYSPEQTTGGNTIYF. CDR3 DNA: TGTGCCAGCAGTTACTCGCCCGAACAAACTACAGGAGGAAACACCATATATTTT.

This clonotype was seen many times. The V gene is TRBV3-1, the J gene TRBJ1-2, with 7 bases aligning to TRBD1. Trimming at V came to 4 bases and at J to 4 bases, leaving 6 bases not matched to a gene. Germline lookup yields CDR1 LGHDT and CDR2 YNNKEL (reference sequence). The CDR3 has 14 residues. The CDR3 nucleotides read TGTGCCAGCAGCCCTCGACAGGGTAGCTATGGCTACACCTTC. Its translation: CASSPRQGSYGYTF. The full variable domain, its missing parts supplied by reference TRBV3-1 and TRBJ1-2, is DTAVSQTPKYLVTQMGNDKSIKCEQNLGHDTMYWYKQDSKKFLKIMFSYNNKELIINETVPNRFSPKSPDKAHLNLHINSLELGDSAVYFCASSPRQGSYGYTFGSGTRLTVV.

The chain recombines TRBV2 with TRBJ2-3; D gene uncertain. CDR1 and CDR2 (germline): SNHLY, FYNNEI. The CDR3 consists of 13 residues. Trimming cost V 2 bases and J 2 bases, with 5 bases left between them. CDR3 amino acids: CASSEPDTDTQYF. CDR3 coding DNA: TGTGCCAGCAGTGAACCAGACACAGATACGCAGTATTTT.

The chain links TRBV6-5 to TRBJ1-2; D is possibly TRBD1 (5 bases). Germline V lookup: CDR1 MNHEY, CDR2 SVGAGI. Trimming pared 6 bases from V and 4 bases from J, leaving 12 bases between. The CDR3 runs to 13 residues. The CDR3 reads CASSGDSAYGYTF. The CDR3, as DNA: TGTGCCAGCAGCGGAGACAGTGCCTATGGCTACACCTTC.

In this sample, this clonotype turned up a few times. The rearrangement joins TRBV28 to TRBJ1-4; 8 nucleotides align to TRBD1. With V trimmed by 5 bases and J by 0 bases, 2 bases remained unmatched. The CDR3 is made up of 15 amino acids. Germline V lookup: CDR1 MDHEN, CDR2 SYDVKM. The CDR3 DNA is TGTGCCAGCAGTAGGGGACAGGCAACTAATGAAAAACTGTTTTTT. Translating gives CASSRGQATNEKLFF.